This is a list of T cell receptor beta chains from one sample in a study of response to subunit inactivated influenza vaccine. TCRdb reprocessed the RT-PCR reads with MiXCR, giving one entry per CDR3 protein. The sample gives about 500,000 distinct CDR3 sequences, roughly 7.9% of which show up once; about an eighth is in the top ten. The sequencing used PBMCs from blood, collected less than 30 months after vaccination. These receptors all come from a man between 50 and 70 years old who received an inactivated influenza vaccine. Each CDR3 is given with its conserved first and last residue. A D gene is named only where the DNA matches it firmly. The size entry is marked missing in some rows and otherwise reads once, few, many or a size class.

d_call	v_call	clone_size	j_call	cdr3_nt	cdr3_aa
-	TRBV7-9	-	TRBJ1-1	TGTGCCAGCAGCCCCTCGGGGGGGATTGGGCTCACTGAAGCTTTCTTT	CASSPSGGIGLTEAFF
-	TRBV28	few	TRBJ2-5	TGTGCCAGCAGTTTAGGGGCCTGGGAGACCCAGTACTTC	CASSLGAWETQYF
-	TRBV5-5	few	TRBJ2-7	TGTGCCAGCAGCTTGGCCGGGCAGGGTCACGAGCAGTACTTC	CASSLAGQGHEQYF
-	TRBV7-2	-	TRBJ2-1	TGTGCCAGCAGCGCCGCTCCGGGCTCCTACAATGAGCAGTTCTTC	CASSAAPGSYNEQFF
TRBD2	TRBV20-1	many	TRBJ2-7	TGCAGTGCTAGACCAGGACGCCTAGCGGGGGGGTTGAGCTACGAGCAGTACTTC	CSARPGRLAGGLSYEQYF
-	TRBV4-3	-	TRBJ2-3	TGCGCCAGCAGTAATTCACCTGGGCCTCTAGCCACAGATACGCAGTATTTT	CASSNSPGPLATDTQYF
-	TRBV2	many	TRBJ1-5	TGTGCCAGCCGGGACACTAGCAATCAGCCCCAGCATTTT	CASRDTSNQPQHF
-	TRBV9	few	TRBJ2-1	TGTGCCAGCGGGGGCGGTTTGAATGAGCAGTTCTTC	CASGGGLNEQFF
TRBD2	TRBV6-5	many	TRBJ2-1	TGTGCCAGCAGTTACGGGTCTAGCGGGGGGGCCTACAATGAGCAGTTCTTC	CASSYGSSGGAYNEQFF
TRBD1	TRBV10-3	-	TRBJ2-1	TGTGCCATCAGTACAGGGGGCCGGGGATCCTACAATGAGCAGTTCTTC	CAISTGGRGSYNEQFF
TRBD2	TRBV10-3	-	TRBJ2-3	TGTGCCATCACCGAGACTAGCGGGAGTGCAGATACGCAGTATTTT	CAITETSGSADTQYF
TRBD1	TRBV14	-	TRBJ2-1	TGTGCCAGCAGCTTTCCGGGACAGGGTCGTTTCTTC	CASSFPGQGRFF
-	TRBV11-3	many	TRBJ2-1	TGTGCCAGCAGCTTAGGGAGCTCCTACAATGAGCAGTTCTTC	CASSLGSSYNEQFF
-	TRBV7-9	few	TRBJ2-7	TGTGCCAGCAGCTTCGAGGGGCGGCAGTACTTC	CASSFEGRQYF
TRBD1	TRBV12-3/TRBV12-4	few	TRBJ2-7	TGTGCCAGCATGGCCGGGACAGGGAGATACGAGCAGTACTTC	CASMAGTGRYEQYF
TRBD1	TRBV15	few	TRBJ1-1	TGTGCCACCAGCAGAGTGACAGGGGGCCACACTGAAGCTTTCTTT	CATSRVTGGHTEAFF
-	TRBV29-1	-	TRBJ2-2	TGCAGCGTTGGTCGACGGACCGACGGGGAGCTGTTTTTT	CSVGRRTDGELFF
TRBD1	TRBV27	many	TRBJ1-3	TGTGCCAGCAGCAAGACAGGGTTTGTTGGAAACACCATATATTTT	CASSKTGFVGNTIYF
TRBD2	TRBV7-8	few	TRBJ2-7	TGTGCCAGCAGCTTCGTGGCTAGCGGGATCTACGAGCAGTACTTC	CASSFVASGIYEQYF
-	TRBV20-1	few	TRBJ1-6	TGCAGTGCTCAGCCGGGCTACTCCTATAATTCACCCCTCCACTTT	CSAQPGYSYNSPLHF
TRBD1	TRBV12-3/TRBV12-4	many	TRBJ1-1	TGTGCCAGCGTACCGGGACAGGGTATCACTGAAGCTTTCTTT	CASVPGQGITEAFF
-	TRBV3-1	-	TRBJ2-2	TGTGCCAGCAGCCAACGCGGGAACGGCGGGGAGCTGTTTTTT	CASSQRGNGGELFF
-	TRBV10-3	many	TRBJ2-2	TGTGCCGCCCAGAGCACCGGGGAGCTGTTTTTT	CAAQSTGELFF
TRBD2	TRBV24-1	few	TRBJ2-3	TGTGCCACCAGTGACCCCACTATAGCGGGGGGGGGGCCAGATACGCAGTATTTT	CATSDPTIAGGGPDTQYF
TRBD2	TRBV15	few	TRBJ2-3	TGTGCCACCAGCAGTGCCGGGACTAGGTACACAGATACGCAGTATTTT	CATSSAGTRYTDTQYF
-	TRBV6-2/TRBV6-3	once	TRBJ2-1	TGTGCCAGCAGTTCATTCCGGTGGGGGGACAGCGACAATGAGCAGTTCTTC	CASSSFRWGDSDNEQFF
-	TRBV20-1	many	TRBJ1-1	TGCAGTGCTTCGGGAGTCGGCACTGAAGCTTTCTTT	CSASGVGTEAFF
TRBD2	TRBV7-8	many	TRBJ2-2	TGTGCCAGCACGGGAGGGCTCACCGGGGAGCTGTTTTTT	CASTGGLTGELFF
-	TRBV5-5	many	TRBJ2-7	TGTGCCAGCAGCCCGGCCCCGGACATTTACTACGAGCAGTACTTC	CASSPAPDIYYEQYF
-	TRBV5-1	many	TRBJ2-1	TGCGCCAGCAGCTCCGCGGGGTCTACAAATGAGCAGTTCTTC	CASSSAGSTNEQFF
-	TRBV3-1	few	TRBJ1-1	TGTGCCAGCAGCCGAACAGGGTTAGGGACTGAAGCTTTCTTT	CASSRTGLGTEAFF
TRBD1	TRBV2	many	TRBJ1-2	TGTGCCAGCAGGCGCGACAGGGGAGCTAACTATGGCTACACCTTC	CASRRDRGANYGYTF
-	TRBV30	few	TRBJ2-1	TGTGCCTGGAGTGCCCCCCCCAGGGTCCGGAGACTGTACAATGAGCAGTTCTTC	CAWSAPPRVRRLYNEQFF
-	TRBV9	few	TRBJ2-5	TGTGCCAGCAGCCCCCAACACCAAGAGACCCAGTACTTC	CASSPQHQETQYF
TRBD2	TRBV5-4	-	TRBJ2-7	TGTGCCAGCAGCACTACTGCGGGAGGGCCCTACGAGCAGTACTTC	CASSTTAGGPYEQYF
TRBD2	TRBV12-3/TRBV12-4	many	TRBJ2-2	TGTGCCAGCAGTTTACGGGGGGGAGCGGGAGCGATTCCCGGGGAGCTGTTTTTT	CASSLRGGAGAIPGELFF
-	TRBV7-9	many	TRBJ2-3	TGTGCCAGCAGCTCGTCCAGGTGGCGTACAGATACGCAGTATTTT	CASSSSRWRTDTQYF
-	TRBV7-9	few	TRBJ1-2	TGTGCCAGCAGCTTTGGATCCTTGCCAGATGGCTACACCTTC	CASSFGSLPDGYTF
TRBD2	TRBV27	few	TRBJ2-7	TGTGCCAGCACTCTAGGGACTAGCGGGGCTGAGCAGTACTTC	CASTLGTSGAEQYF
TRBD2	TRBV9	-	TRBJ2-4	TGTGCCAGCAGCCCAGGGACTAGCGGGACGGGGGGGAACATTCAGTACTTC	CASSPGTSGTGGNIQYF
TRBD2	TRBV4-3	few	TRBJ2-1	TGCGCCAGCAGCCAAGATCAGGCTAGCGGGGAGCAGTTCTTC	CASSQDQASGEQFF
TRBD1	TRBV28	few	TRBJ1-1	TGTGCCAGCAGGTTGGACAGGGTGATATATGGTGAAGCTTTCTTT	CASRLDRVIYGEAFF
TRBD2	TRBV5-6	few	TRBJ2-7	TGTGCCAGCAGCTCCGGGACTAGCGAGTACGAGCAGTACTTC	CASSSGTSEYEQYF
-	TRBV20-1	-	TRBJ2-4	TGCAGTGCCGAGAATCTGTCGGGCCCCGTAGCCAAAAACATTCAGTACTTC	CSAENLSGPVAKNIQYF
-	TRBV5-6	many	TRBJ2-1	TGTGCCAGCAGCTTCTTGTGGCAGACCAATGAGCAGTTCTTC	CASSFLWQTNEQFF
TRBD1	TRBV6-1	few	TRBJ2-3	TGTGCCAGCAGGGCCGAACAGGGGGTCAACACAGATACGCAGTATTTT	CASRAEQGVNTDTQYF
-	TRBV7-2	-	TRBJ1-5	TGTGCCAGCAGCTTAGCTCCTGGGGCTAGCAATCAGCCCCAGCATTTT	CASSLAPGASNQPQHF
TRBD1	TRBV6-1	few	TRBJ1-3	TGTGCCAGCGGGGACAGGAGTACTGGAAACACCATATATTTT	CASGDRSTGNTIYF
-	TRBV11-2	many	TRBJ2-3	TGTGCCAGCAGCCATATAGTGAAGTCGATAAGTACAGATACGCAGTATTTT	CASSHIVKSISTDTQYF
-	TRBV20-1	-	TRBJ1-2	TGCAGTGCTAGAGTGGATGGCTATGGCTACACCTTC	CSARVDGYGYTF
-	TRBV6-2/TRBV6-3	few	TRBJ2-1	TGTGCCAGCAGTTACGGACAGCGTTACAATGAGCAGTTCTTC	CASSYGQRYNEQFF
-	TRBV7-8	few	TRBJ1-1	TGTGCCAGCAGCTTAGGAGACAAGAACACTGAAGCTTTCTTT	CASSLGDKNTEAFF
-	TRBV14	few	TRBJ2-4	TGTGCCAGCAGCCCGGACAGAAACATTCAGTACTTC	CASSPDRNIQYF
TRBD2	TRBV11-2	few	TRBJ2-1	TGTGCCAGCAGCTTAGTCGGACTAGCGGGGGAGGGTTACAATGAGCAGTTCTTC	CASSLVGLAGEGYNEQFF